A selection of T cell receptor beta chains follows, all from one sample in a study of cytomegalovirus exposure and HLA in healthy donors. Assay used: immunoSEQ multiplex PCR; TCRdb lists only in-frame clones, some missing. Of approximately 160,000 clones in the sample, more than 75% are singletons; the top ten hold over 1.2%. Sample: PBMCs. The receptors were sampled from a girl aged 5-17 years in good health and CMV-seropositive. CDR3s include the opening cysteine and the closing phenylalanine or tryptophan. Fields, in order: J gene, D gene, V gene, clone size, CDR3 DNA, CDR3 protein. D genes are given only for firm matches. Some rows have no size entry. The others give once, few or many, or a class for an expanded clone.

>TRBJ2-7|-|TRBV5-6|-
TGTGCCAGCAGCTTGGGACAGAGCTCCTACGAGCAGTACTTC
CASSLGQSSYEQYF
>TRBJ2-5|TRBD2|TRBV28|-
TGTGCCAGCAGTTCCCCGGGACTAGCGGGACAAGAGACCCAGTACTTC
CASSSPGLAGQETQYF
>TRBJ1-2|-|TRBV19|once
TGTGCCAGTAGTATAGATCAACAGGGAAGGGACTATGGCTACACCTTC
CASSIDQQGRDYGYTF
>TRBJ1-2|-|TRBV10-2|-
TGCGCCAGCAGTGAGCGAGGAGCGAGCTACACCTTC
CASSERGASYTF
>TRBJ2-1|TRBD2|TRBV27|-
TGTGCCAGCAGTTCGGCGGGGGGACCTTCATATGAGCAGTTCTTC
CASSSAGGPSYEQFF
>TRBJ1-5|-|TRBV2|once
TGTGCCAGCAGGACGGTGAGCCCAGGGGGCAATCAGCCCCAGCATTTT
CASRTVSPGGNQPQHF
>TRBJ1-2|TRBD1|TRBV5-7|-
TGTGCCAGCAGCTTCGCCGGGACAGGCCATGGCTACACCTTC
CASSFAGTGHGYTF
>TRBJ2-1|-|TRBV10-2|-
TGCGCCAGCAGTGAGTCGGGCTTATACGAGCAGTTCTTC
CASSESGLYEQFF
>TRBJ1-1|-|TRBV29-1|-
TGCAGCGTAGAAGCAGGGGTGAACACTGAAGCTTTCTTT
CSVEAGVNTEAFF
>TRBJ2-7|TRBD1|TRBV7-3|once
TGTGCCAGCAGCTTAACGGGGGACAGTAACTACGAGCAGTACTTC
CASSLTGDSNYEQYF
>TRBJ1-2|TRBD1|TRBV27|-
TGTGCCAGCAGCCCCCGGGACAGTCCCCTGGAGAACTATGGCTACACCTTC
CASSPRDSPLENYGYTF
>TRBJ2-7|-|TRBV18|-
TGTGCCAGCTCACCCGGGATTTCCTACGAGCAGTACTTC
CASSPGISYEQYF
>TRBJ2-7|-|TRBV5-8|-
TGTGCCAGCACCCCAACCTACGAGCAGTACTTC
CASTPTYEQYF